Presented here are 12 T cell receptor beta chains from one specimen sequenced in a study of human thymus T cells. Data came from immunoSEQ multiplex PCR; TCRdb stores just in-frame clones and leaves some out. The repertoire holds about 50,000 clones, around 95% seen once, with under 0.2% in the top ten. The sequenced material came from blood. The receptors derive from a girl under three years old with a congenital heart defect but otherwise immunologically healthy.

The rearrangement joins TRBV10-1 to TRBJ2-1, with 7 bases identical to TRBD1. CDR1 and CDR2 (germline): WNHNN, SYGVQD (reference sequence). Unmatched junction bases numbered 3, after V lost 6 bases and J lost 4 bases. The CDR3 sequence is 13 residues long. Written as DNA, the CDR3 is TGCGCCAGCAGCGGGACAGCATACAATGAGCAGTTCTTC. It yields the protein CASSGTAYNEQFF.

The chain couples TRBV5-4 to TRBJ2-5; TRBD2 matches at 9 bases. After removal of 4 bases from V and 2 bases from J, the junction contained 6 bases not matched to a gene. The CDR3 has 15 residues. The germline gives CDR1 SGHNT, CDR2 YYREEE (reference sequence). The CDR3 DNA reads TGTGCCAGCAGCCGAAGACTAGCGGTTCAAGAGACCCAGTACTTC. Its translation is CASSRRLAVQETQYF. Drawing the rest from reference TRBV5-4 and TRBJ2-5, the complete variable domain is ETGVTQSPTHLIKTRGQQVTLRCSSQSGHNTVSWYQQALGQGPQFIFQYYREEENGRGNFPPRFSGLQFPNYSSELNVNALELDDSALYLCASSRRLAVQETQYFGPGTRLLVL.

The chain combines TRBV6-1 with TRBJ1-5; possible D gene TRBD1, 6 bases. This CDR3 comprises 14 residues. The V end lost 6 bases, the J end lost 4 bases, and 13 bases lay between the germline ends. Germline CDR1 MNHNS, CDR2 SASEGT. The CDR3 bases are TGTGCCAGCAGGAGGGAAGGGGGAAATCAGCCCCAGCATTTT. Encoded protein: CASRREGGNQPQHF.

V usage is TRBV9 and J usage is TRBJ2-3; 7 nucleotides agree with TRBD1. The germline V gene has CDR1 SGDLS and CDR2 YYNGEE. With 5 bases clipped from V and 6 bases from J, the junction kept 12 bases outside the gene matches. The CDR3 is 15 residues long. The CDR3 is CASSLRQGPKDTQYF. The CDR3 DNA reads TGTGCCAGCAGTCTCAGACAGGGCCCAAAGGATACGCAGTATTTT.

This chain connects TRBV11-3 to TRBJ2-1; no clear D gene. V lost 2 bases and J lost 3, with 11 bases in between. Germline V gene lookup returns CDR1 SGHNT and CDR2 YENEEA. The CDR3 consists of 15 residues. CDR3: CASSLKGSIYNEQFF. The CDR3 DNA reads TGTGCCAGCAGCTTAAAGGGCAGTATCTACAATGAGCAGTTCTTC.

The genes are TRBV11-3 and TRBJ2-5, with 8 bases identical to TRBD1. Germline CDR1 and CDR2: SGHNT and YENEEA. This CDR3 has 13 residues. The J segment lost 3 bases and the V segment lost 5 bases, leaving 2 bases of the junction unmatched. The CDR3 here is CASSRTGKETQYF. The CDR3 nucleotides read TGTGCCAGCAGCCGGACAGGGAAAGAGACCCAGTACTTC.

Details on this clone: A read error may account for a junction end that differs from germline. The rearrangement uses TRBV6-1 and TRBJ2-1; no clear D. This CDR3 is 12 amino acids long. Germline V lookup: CDR1 MNHNS, CDR2 SASEGT. The CDR3 loop reads CASSGTSWGKIF. CDR3 nucleotides: TGTGCCAGCAGTGGGACCTCATGGGGAAAAATCTTC.

V is TRBV4-3 and J is TRBJ2-1, with D possibly being TRBD1 (7 bases). The CDR3 totals 12 residues. Germline lookup yields CDR1 LGHNA and CDR2 YSLEER. Trimming took off 1 base at V and 15 bases at J, with 13 bases between the two ends. The DNA of the CDR3 is TGCGCCAGCAGCCAAGTCGGAGGGGGCCCGTTCTTC. This gives the protein CASSQVGGGPFF.

The chain couples TRBV6-1 to TRBJ2-2, with D perhaps TRBD2 (7 bases). V was pared by 1 base and J by 6 bases, with 24 bases between. In germline, CDR1 is MNHNS, CDR2 SASEGT. This CDR3 is built from 19 residues. CDR3 amino acids: CASSEDIYLIFGGPGELFF. The CDR3 DNA reads TGTGCCAGCAGTGAAGATATTTACTTAATCTTCGGGGGGCCCGGGGAGCTGTTTTTT.

This clone has just a few counts. The CDR3 DNA reads TGTGCCAGCAGTGAACTGGTGAACACTGAAGCTTTCTTT. It codes for CASSELVNTEAFF. The rearrangement links TRBV6-4 to TRBJ1-1, with D unresolved. CDR1 is MRHNA and CDR2 is SNTAGT in the germline V gene. CDR3 size: 13 residues. V lost 3 bases and J 0 bases, leaving 5 bases between the germline ends.

The chain employs TRBV5-1 and TRBJ1-2; no clear D. Trimming removed 0 bases at V and 4 bases at J, with 4 bases between. The CDR3 totals 12 residues. Germline CDR1 is SGHRS and CDR2 is YFSETQ. The CDR3 coding sequence is TGCGCCAGCAGCTTGGCCAGCTATGGCTACACCTTC. Protein sequence: CASSLASYGYTF.

The gene calls are TRBV5-1 and TRBJ2-2, with 7 bases that match TRBD2. The CDR3 has 13 residues. The trim removed 5 bases at V and 5 bases at J, leaving 3 bases unmatched. The V gene's germline CDR1 is SGHRS and CDR2 YFSETQ. This CDR3 is CASRLATTGELFF. The CDR3 region has the DNA TGCGCCAGCAGACTAGCGACAACCGGGGAGCTGTTTTTT.